One sample yielded the 9 T cell receptor beta chains listed below, sequenced in a study of T cells in Graves' hyperthyroidism and ophthalmopathy. It was RNA transcripts that yielded the amplified TCR beta CDR3 regions. With the HTBI primer set, the TCR CDR3 went through a first round of RT-PCR. From the multiplex PCR reads, TCRdb called clonotypes with MiXCR, one entry per CDR3 protein. Of 300,000 to 400,000 distinct CDR3 sequences in the sample, roughly 13% were seen once. Material: blood. The source of these receptors is a woman under 30 with Graves' hyperthyroidism.

Of note for this clonotype: Possible read error: a much larger clone is one base away. V and J are TRBV3-1 and TRBJ1-1, with D tentatively TRBD1 (6 bases). Trimming left V 4 bases short and J 1 base short, with 7 bases between. From germline, CDR1 is LGHDT and CDR2 YNNKEL (reference sequence). The CDR3 runs to 13 residues. In DNA, the CDR3 is TGTGCCAGCAGCCGGGGGGCGAACACTGAAGCTTTCTTT. Translated, it gives CASSRGANTEAFF.

This clonotype was seen at least ten times. The chain has TRBV6-2 or TRBV6-3 and TRBJ1-1; weak D call: TRBD1 (6 bases). Trimming removed 2 bases from V and 6 bases from J, with 10 bases in between. CDR1 and CDR2 from the germline V gene are MNHEY and SVGEGT. The CDR3 has 13 residues. CDR3 in amino acids: CASSYREGAEAFF. CDR3 nucleotide sequence: TGTGCCAGCAGTTACAGGGAGGGGGCTGAAGCTTTCTTT.

V and J are TRBV3-1 and TRBJ2-6; possible D gene TRBD2, 5 bases. Trimming stripped 1 base from V and 0 bases from J, with 13 bases between. Germline lookup yields CDR1 LGHDT and CDR2 YNNKEL (reference sequence). The length of the CDR3 is 18 residues. The CDR3 DNA sequence: TGTGCCAGCAGCCAAGGGCTCATCGGAGGCTCTGGGGCCAACGTCCTGACTTTC. Encoded protein: CASSQGLIGGSGANVLTF.

Notes on this clonotype: This may arise from a read error, as a much more abundant clone is one base away. The chain couples TRBV24-1 to TRBJ2-7, with 9 bases fitting TRBD1. Germline loops: CDR1 KGHDR, CDR2 SFDVKD. After removal of 7 bases from V and 2 bases from J, the junction contained 11 bases not matched to a gene. The CDR3 loop spans 16 amino acids. CDR3 DNA sequence: TGTGCCACCAGGGATGTCCGGGACAGGGATACCTACGAGCAGTACTTC. As protein: CATRDVRDRDTYEQYF.

At least ten counts were recorded for this clonotype. V usage is TRBV9 and J usage is TRBJ2-1, with unresolved D. The germline CDR1 and CDR2 sequences are SGDLS and YYNGEE. The V end was cut by 2 bases, the J end by 4 bases, with 16 bases between. The CDR3 consists of 16 residues. The CDR3 DNA follows: TGTGCCAGCAGCGTCGGTGGAAACTACCTATACAATGAGCAGTTCTTC. It translates to CASSVGGNYLYNEQFF.

This clonotype has ten or more counts. The chain links TRBV6-1 to TRBJ2-7; D is possibly TRBD1 or TRBD2 (5 bases each). Germline V gene sequence: CDR1 MNHNS, CDR2 SASEGT. V was pared by 7 bases and J by 4 bases, with 20 bases between. CDR3 length: 15 amino acids. The CDR3 DNA follows: TGTGCCAGCACCCCCGGGGCAGCACAAATTTACGAGCAGTACTTC. It encodes CASTPGAAQIYEQYF.

There are many counts of this clonotype. The V gene is TRBV11-3, the J gene TRBJ2-1; D uncertain. Germline V gives CDR1 SGHNT, CDR2 YENEEA. The CDR3 loop spans 16 amino acids. Trimming left V 7 bases short and J 3 bases short, with 19 bases between. In nucleotides, the CDR3 is TGTGCCAGCACCGGAGACACCAGCGTGGGCTACAATGAGCAGTTCTTC. This gives the protein CASTGDTSVGYNEQFF.

This clonotype was seen many times. V is TRBV4-1 and J is TRBJ2-7, with 9 bases matching TRBD1. The germline V gene encodes CDR1 MGHRA and CDR2 YSYEKL. The V segment lost 3 bases and the J segment 6 bases; nucleotides outside the gene matches: 3. The CDR3 contains 13 residues. This chain's CDR3 is CASSQGQGGEQYF. The CDR3 DNA reads TGCGCCAGCAGCCAGGGACAGGGTGGCGAGCAGTACTTC.

This clonotype was observed at least ten times. This chain uses TRBV28 with TRBJ1-6; no firm D call. Germline V gene sequence: CDR1 MDHEN, CDR2 SYDVKM. The CDR3 is made up of 13 amino acids. Trimming removed 6 bases at V and 5 bases at J, with 8 bases between. CDR3 region: CASSRIDNSPLHF. The CDR3 DNA follows: TGTGCCAGCAGCCGAATCGATAATTCACCCCTCCACTTT. Filled out from reference TRBV28 and TRBJ1-6, the complete variable domain reads DVKVTQSSRYLVKRTGEKVFLECVQDMDHENMFWYRQDPGLGLRLIYFSYDVKMKEKGDIPEGYSVSREKKERFSLILESASTNQTSMYLCASSRIDNSPLHFGNGTRLTVT.